These 20 T cell receptor beta chains originate from one sample sequenced in a study of radiation and T cells in renal cell carcinoma. TCRdb's copy holds only in-frame clones and misses some; the assay was immunoSEQ multiplex PCR. The data show fewer than 25,000 clones, with about 51% seen just once and around 16% held by the top ten. Treatment reported: 15 Gy SBRT to primary tumor, nephrectomy 4 weeks later. The specimen comprised tumor tissue, sampled from a patient whose treatment included radiotherapy and nephrectomy. The receptors stem from a woman between 50 and 59 years old with renal cell carcinoma.

The V call is TRBV20-1, the J call TRBJ2-7; D is uncertain. Trimming left V 5 bases short and J 2 bases short, with 7 bases between. The CDR3 consists of 11 residues. Per the germline V gene, CDR1 is DFQATT and CDR2 is SNEGSKA (reference sequence). The CDR3 sequence: CSAASPYEQYF. CDR3 in DNA: TGCAGTGCTGCTTCCCCCTACGAGCAGTACTTC.

This sequence joins TRBV6-1 and TRBJ1-2, with D perhaps matching TRBD1 (6 bases). CDR1 MNHNS and CDR2 SASEGT come from the germline V gene. The ends were cut back, 5 bases at V and 3 bases at J, with 13 bases in the middle. This CDR3 has 14 amino acids. The DNA for the CDR3 is TGTGCCAGCAGTCCAGTATCAGGGGACTATGGCTACACCTTC. This codes for CASSPVSGDYGYTF.

The rearrangement links TRBV25-1 to TRBJ2-7; the D gene could be TRBD1 or TRBD2 (5 bases each). Germline CDR1 reads MGHDK; CDR2 reads SYGVNS. V was trimmed by 6 bases and J by 6 bases, leaving 18 bases between them. The CDR3 covers 14 residues. The CDR3 here is CASRCTGPACEQYF. CDR3 nucleotide sequence: TGTGCCAGCAGATGTACGGGGCCAGCCTGCGAGCAGTACTTC.

This clone has a handful of counts. The sample carries other DNA sequences with the same CDR3. The rearrangement links TRBV5-1 to TRBJ2-5; tentatively, D is TRBD1 (6 bases). The CDR3 sequence is 14 residues long. The germline gives CDR1 SGHRS, CDR2 YFSETQ. V dropped 2 bases and J dropped 5 bases, with 13 bases sitting between them. In DNA form, the CDR3 reads TGCGCCAGCAGCTTCCCGACAGGATCTGAGACCCAGTACTTC. Protein sequence: CASSFPTGSETQYF.

The V gene is TRBV5-6, the J gene TRBJ1-1; D may be TRBD1 (6 bases). The CDR3 extends over 12 amino acids. Germline V gives CDR1 SGHDT, CDR2 YYEEEE. Trimming took off 3 bases at V and 6 bases at J, with 9 bases between the two ends. CDR3 DNA: TGTGCCAGCAGCTACAGGGTCGCTGAAGCTTTCTTT. As protein: CASSYRVAEAFF.

The chain links TRBV6-5 to TRBJ1-2; D remains unclear. V was shortened by 0 bases and J by 0 bases, with 8 bases between the two germline ends. Germline CDR1 is MNHEY and CDR2 is SVGAGI. This CDR3 has 15 residues. The chain's CDR3 is CASSYSGFPNYGYTF. CDR3 DNA sequence: TGTGCCAGCAGTTACTCGGGGTTCCCTAACTATGGCTACACCTTC.

The rearrangement links TRBV27 to TRBJ1-5; no clear D. Germline CDR1 is MNHEY and CDR2 is SMNVEV (reference sequence). Between the trimmed V and J ends, which lost 8 bases and 9 bases, there was a span of 14 bases. The CDR3 covers 12 residues. CDR3 in DNA: TGTGCCAGCTCGGATCCCCCTGGGCCCCAGCATTTT. Translation: CASSDPPGPQHF.

This clone was found a few times. The sample has other DNA sequences that encode this CDR3 too. CDR3 nucleotide sequence: TGTGCCACCAGCAGGGATCCTTCCTACGAGCAGTACTTC. It is translated as CATSRDPSYEQYF. The V call is TRBV15, the J call TRBJ2-7; D not certain. The germline V and J ends were trimmed by 3 bases and 1 base, with 7 bases remaining between them. The CDR3 is 13 amino acids. CDR1 is LNHNV, CDR2 YYDKDF, per germline (reference sequence). Full variable domain (outside the CDR3, taken from reference TRBV15 and TRBJ2-7): DAMVIQNPRYQVTQFGKPVTLSCSQTLNHNVMYWYQQKSSQAPKLLFHYYDKDFNNEADTPDNFQSRRPNTSFCFLDIRSPGLGDTAMYLCATSRDPSYEQYFGPGTRLTVT.

The chain employs TRBV14 and TRBJ1-6; the D gene is possibly TRBD1 (5 bases). There are 14 residues in the CDR3. The ends were cut back, 5 bases at V and 9 bases at J, with 14 bases in the middle. CDR1 SGHDN and CDR2 FVKESK come from the germline V gene. The CDR3: CASSFNHRFSPLHF. Here the CDR3 DNA reads TGTGCCAGCAGCTTCAATCACAGGTTTTCACCCCTCCACTTT. The full variable domain, with the rest looked up from reference TRBV14 and TRBJ1-6, is EAGVTQFPSHSVIEKGQTVTLRCDPISGHDNLYWYRRVMGKEIKFLLHFVKESKQDESGMPNNRFLAERTGGTYSTLKVQPAELEDSGVYFCASSFNHRFSPLHFGNGTRLTVT.

This clone was counted only a few times. The CDR3 DNA follows: TGTGCCAGCAGTTCTCGGGACAGGAACACTGAAGCTTTCTTT. It yields the protein CASSSRDRNTEAFF. V usage is TRBV6-5 and J usage is TRBJ1-1; TRBD1 agrees at 7 bases. Germline trimming cut 4 bases from V and 1 base from J; bases unmatched to any gene: 3. The CDR3 has 14 residues. From germline, CDR1 is MNHEY and CDR2 SVGAGI.

This clone turned up a few times. In DNA form, the CDR3 reads TGCAGTGCACGGCGGCAACATCAGCAGTACTTC. Translation: CSARRQHQQYF. The chain uses TRBV20-1 and TRBJ2-7; D is undetermined. The germline gives CDR1 DFQATT, CDR2 SNEGSKA (reference sequence). V was trimmed by 6 bases and J by 8 bases, leaving 14 bases between them. The CDR3 runs to 11 residues.

This clone was observed once. V usage is TRBV7-9 and J usage is TRBJ2-5; possible D gene TRBD2, 5 bases. V shed 5 bases and J shed 5 bases, with 18 bases lying between them. In germline, CDR1 is SEHNR, CDR2 FQNEAQ (reference sequence). This CDR3 is built from 15 residues. CDR3 in DNA: TGTGCCAGCAGCCCCACCGGGAAGGGAAGGGAGACCCAGTACTTC. This codes for CASSPTGKGRETQYF. The whole variable domain, remainder taken from reference TRBV7-9 and TRBJ2-5, is DTGVSQNPRHKITKRGQNVTFRCDPISEHNRLYWYRQTLGQGPEFLTYFQNEAQLEKSRLLSDRFSAERPKGSFSTLEIQRTEQGDSAMYLCASSPTGKGRETQYFGPGTRLLVL.

The CDR3 coding sequence is TGTGCCAGCAGCCCGCGTCGGGGTTTAGAGACCCAGTACTTC. Translated: CASSPRRGLETQYF. The V call is TRBV6-5, the J call TRBJ2-5; tentatively, D is TRBD2 (5 bases). Per germline, CDR1 MNHEY and CDR2 SVGAGI. Deletions cut 6 bases from V and 4 bases from J, with 15 bases between. The CDR3 is made up of 14 amino acids.

J is TRBJ2-1 and V is TRBV10-3; D tentatively fits TRBD1 or TRBD2 (7 bases each). V lost 8 bases to trimming and J lost 9 bases, with 17 bases between them. This CDR3 has 13 residues. Germline V gene data show CDR1 as ENHRY and CDR2 as SYGVKD. The CDR3 is CAISGGGRVEQFF. Written as DNA, the CDR3 is TGTGCCATCTCAGGGGGGGGCCGAGTTGAGCAGTTCTTC.

As DNA, the CDR3 is TGTGCCAGCAGTGAACAGATGAACACCGGGGAGCTGTTTTTT. Residues: CASSEQMNTGELFF. The chain carries TRBV6-1 and TRBJ2-2; D unclear. The CDR3 extends over 14 amino acids. Germline V gene data show CDR1 as MNHNS and CDR2 as SASEGT. V was trimmed by 2 bases and J by 1 base, leaving 5 bases between them.

This clone was counted a few times. The rearrangement links TRBV30 to TRBJ2-7; the D is unclear. Germline values: CDR1 GTSNPN, CDR2 SVGIG (reference sequence). Trimming cost V 0 bases and J 3 bases, with 9 bases left between them. This CDR3 contains 13 residues. CDR3 nucleotide sequence: TGTGCCTGGAGTGTACTAAGGGACTACGAGCAGTACTTC. It codes for CAWSVLRDYEQYF. The variable domain in full, with the rest retrieved from reference TRBV30 and TRBJ2-7, is SQTIHQWPATLVQPVGSPLSLECTVEGTSNPNLYWYRQAAGRGLQLLFYSVGIGQISSEVPQNLSASRPQDRQFILSSKKLLLSDSGFYLCAWSVLRDYEQYFGPGTRLTVT.

DNA for the CDR3: TGTGCCAGCAGCCAAGTGAACCGTGCTGGTACGCAGTATTTT. It encodes CASSQVNRAGTQYF. The chain has TRBV14 and TRBJ2-3, with D hard to call. The CDR3 is made up of 14 amino acids. The V gene's germline CDR1 is SGHDN and CDR2 FVKESK. Between the trimmed V and J ends, which lost 1 base and 8 bases, there was a span of 13 bases.

V and J are TRBV5-1 and TRBJ2-5; the match to TRBD2 covers 8 bases. Germline-derived CDR1 and CDR2 are SGHRS and YFSETQ. CDR3 length equals 16 residues. The V gene end was trimmed by 0 bases and the J gene end by 2 bases; junction bases not matched to a gene: 6. The CDR3 bases are TGCGCCAGCAGCTTGGTAATAGCGGGGTATCAAGAGACCCAGTACTTC. Protein: CASSLVIAGYQETQYF.

The chain employs TRBV7-9 and TRBJ2-1, with 9 nucleotides matching TRBD2. Germline values: CDR1 SEHNR, CDR2 FQNEAQ (reference sequence). The CDR3 length is 16 residues. The V gene end was trimmed by 4 bases and the J gene end by 1 base; junction bases not matched to a gene: 5. CDR3 sequence: CASSWSGGKSYNEQFF. The DNA for the CDR3 is TGTGCCAGCAGCTGGAGCGGGGGGAAATCCTACAATGAGCAGTTCTTC.

By share of the sample, this clone is medium-sized. The CDR3 sequence: CASSQGGTTYNEQFF. Here the CDR3 DNA reads TGCGCCAGCAGCCAGGGGGGGACGACCTACAATGAGCAGTTCTTC. The chain recombines TRBV4-1 with TRBJ2-1; 7 nucleotides agree with TRBD2. This CDR3 is 15 amino acids long. Germline CDR1 and CDR2: MGHRA and YSYEKL. The J segment lost 2 bases and the V segment lost 3 bases, leaving 4 bases of the junction unmatched.